The TCR beta chain described here comes from a study of T-cell reconstitution after alpha-beta-depleted transplantation in children. Findings and caveats of the study: TCRbeta diversity was high at day 60 in some patients (a result of surviving recipient T cells and thymic progenitors). Once a year had passed after transplant, T-cell counts and diversity came mostly from newly produced T cells. It was reported that alpha-beta T cells came from several hundred expanded graft clones (about two months after transplant).

Molecular barcoding with unique molecular identifiers was used for the TCRbeta library. TCRdb analysed the PCR reads with MiXCR anew, one entry per CDR3 protein. Among 80,000 to 100,000 distinct CDR3 sequences listed, more than 20% were seen once. This clonotype turned up a few times. Its antigen is unknown. An end of the junction does not agree with germline; a read error may underlie this. The length of the CDR3 is 13 residues. Looked up from germline, CDR1 is SNHLY and CDR2 is FYNNEI. The rearrangement joins TRBV2 to TRBJ2-1, with D tentatively TRBD1 (6 bases). Sequencing used PBMCs, obtained before TCRalphabeta/CD19-depleted stem cell transplant. The TCR was taken from a boy aged 2 to 9 with acute lymphoblastic leukemia, due to receive a stem cell transplant. CDR3 residues: CASSEARKGESIF. Written as DNA, the CDR3 is TGTGCCAGCAGTGAAGCGCGCAAGGGGGAGAGTATCTTC.